One and the same sample provided the 4 T cell receptor beta chains below, sequenced in a study of cytomegalovirus exposure and HLA in healthy donors. PCR used 60 Vbeta primers and 13 Jbeta primers. Produced via immunoSEQ multiplex PCR; TCRdb's table is partial and in-frame only. The sample consists of around 99,000 clones, less than 80% of them appearing once. Sequenced input: PBMCs. These TCRs come from a man younger than 40 in good health and CMV-seronegative.

The chain has TRBV2 and TRBJ1-2; 7 bases are shared with TRBD1. V trimming: 5 bases; J trimming: 0 bases; junction bases outside the gene matches: 3. This CDR3 has 14 amino acids. Germline assignment: CDR1 SNHLY and CDR2 FYNNEI. The CDR3 DNA reads TGTGCCAGCAGTCGGACAGGAGCTAACTATGGCTACACCTTC. Its translation: CASSRTGANYGYTF.

The genes are TRBV27 and TRBJ1-5; D gene uncertain. The CDR3 is made up of 16 amino acids. Per germline, CDR1 MNHEY and CDR2 SMNVEV (reference sequence). V was pared by 1 base and J by 0 bases, with 10 bases between. The chain's CDR3 is CASSLLGGISNQPQHF. The DNA for the CDR3 is TGTGCCAGCAGTTTATTAGGCGGAATTAGCAATCAGCCCCAGCATTTT.

This clone has a handful of counts. CDR3 DNA sequence: TGTGCCAGTAGTATAGATCTGCCGCGAGAGCAGTACTTC. The encoded protein is CASSIDLPREQYF. The chain combines TRBV19 with TRBJ2-7, with D uncertain. V lost 0 bases to trimming and J lost 7 bases, with 10 bases between them. Per germline, CDR1 LNHDA and CDR2 SQIVND (reference sequence). The length of the CDR3 is 13 residues.

This chain uses TRBV10-3 with TRBJ2-2, with D possibly matching TRBD2 (6 bases). The V and J ends lost 4 bases and 1 base respectively, with 10 bases between them. The germline V gene encodes CDR1 ENHRY and CDR2 SYGVKD. The CDR3 contains 15 residues. This CDR3 is CAISGNSGNTGELFF. The CDR3 DNA reads as TGTGCCATCAGTGGCAATAGCGGGAACACCGGGGAGCTGTTTTTT.